This T cell receptor beta chain is from a study of intratumoral heterogeneity in liver cancer. The V gene's germline CDR1 is LGHDT and CDR2 YNNKEL (reference sequence). Deletions cut 6 bases from V and 6 bases from J, with 15 bases between. The CDR3 is 14 residues long. Multiple geographically separated regions of the hepatocellular carcinoma nodule were sampled separately. There are a few counts of this clone. The repertoire was sequenced with immunoSEQ multiplex PCR; TCRdb's copy has only in-frame clones and lacks some. This table holds about 6,600 clones, about three fifths found once. The starting material was tumor tissue, obtained before any cancer treatment. This rearrangement joins TRBV3-1 (or the pseudogene TRBV3-2) to TRBJ1-5, with D hard to call. The sequence was collected from a man aged 70-80 years with hepatocellular carcinoma. CDR3 amino acids: CASSLGRVGQPQHF. The DNA of the CDR3 is TGTGCCAGCAGTCTCGGGAGAGTGGGTCAGCCCCAGCATTTT.